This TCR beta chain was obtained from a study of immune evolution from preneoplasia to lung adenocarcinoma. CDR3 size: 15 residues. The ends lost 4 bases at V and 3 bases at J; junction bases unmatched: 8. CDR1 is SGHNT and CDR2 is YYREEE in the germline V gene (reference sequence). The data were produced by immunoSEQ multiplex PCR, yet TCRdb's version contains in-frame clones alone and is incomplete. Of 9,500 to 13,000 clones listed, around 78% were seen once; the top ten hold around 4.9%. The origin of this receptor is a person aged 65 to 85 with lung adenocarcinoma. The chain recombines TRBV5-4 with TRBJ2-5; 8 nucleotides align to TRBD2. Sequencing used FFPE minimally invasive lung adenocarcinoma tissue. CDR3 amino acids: CASSPGGGIKETQYF. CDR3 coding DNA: TGTGCCAGCAGCCCCGGGGGGGGAATTAAAGAGACCCAGTACTTC.